The 29 T cell receptor beta chains presented below share a single source sample, sequenced in a study of blood T cells in healthy people across ages. A sample-barcoded 5' primer and a J-beta primer mix were used in a second PCR of roughly 6 to 11 cycles. TCRdb re-analysed the 5' RACE reads in MiXCR, keeping a single row per CDR3 protein. The sample includes approximately 790,000 distinct CDR3 sequences, approximately 65% of them seen just once. Sequences were obtained from blood. Source of these receptors: a man aged 25-45 years in good health.

The chain employs TRBV2 and TRBJ1-5, with no clear D. The germline gives CDR1 SNHLY, CDR2 FYNNEI. V was cut by 2 bases and J by 2 bases, with 4 bases left in between. The CDR3 consists of 13 residues. The DNA for the CDR3 is TGTGCCAGCAGTGAATTCCGCAATCAGCCCCAGCATTTT. Translating it yields CASSEFRNQPQHF.

The chain carries TRBV6-2 or TRBV6-3 and TRBJ1-5, with D hard to call. Germline CDR1 is MNHEY and CDR2 is SVGEGT. The CDR3 runs to 13 residues. V was clipped by 6 bases and J by 4 bases, with 10 bases between them. The CDR3 reads CASRGPLNQPQHF. The DNA of the CDR3 is TGTGCCAGCAGAGGACCATTAAATCAGCCCCAGCATTTT.

V gene TRBV2 combines with J gene TRBJ1-2, with TRBD1 identical over 11 bases. Per germline, CDR1 SNHLY and CDR2 FYNNEI. The ends lost 8 bases at V and 6 bases at J; junction bases unmatched: 20. The length of the CDR3 is 18 residues. The CDR3 protein is CASLRTWTGGISLDGYTF. The CDR3 coding sequence is TGTGCCAGCCTAAGGACTTGGACAGGGGGCATCTCCTTAGATGGCTACACCTTC.

The chain carries TRBV7-9 and TRBJ2-5; possibly TRBD1 or TRBD2 for D (5 bases each). From germline, CDR1 is SEHNR and CDR2 FQNEAQ (reference sequence). With 5 bases removed from V and 3 bases from J, the gap between germline ends came to 16 bases. The CDR3 is 15 residues long. The DNA for the CDR3 is TGTGCCAGCAGCCGACAGCGGACACAAGAAGAGACCCAGTACTTC. Translation: CASSRQRTQEETQYF.

The chain is built from TRBV5-1 and TRBJ2-7, with 8 positions matching TRBD2. Germline-derived CDR1 and CDR2 are SGHRS and YFSETQ. This CDR3 has 15 residues. With 4 bases clipped from V and 1 base from J, the junction kept 7 bases outside the gene matches. Written as DNA, the CDR3 is TGCGCCAGCAGCCCGGTAGCGGGGCCATCCTACGAGCAGTACTTC. Translation gives CASSPVAGPSYEQYF.

The chain uses TRBV5-5 and TRBJ1-4, with 9 bases identical to TRBD1. V shed 4 bases, J shed 6 bases, and the junction held 4 bases outside the gene matches. Germline CDR1 SGHKS, CDR2 YYEKEE (reference sequence). This CDR3 has 14 amino acids. DNA of the CDR3: TGTGCCAGCAGCCGCACAGGGGGCGATGAAAAACTGTTTTTT. It is translated as CASSRTGGDEKLFF.

V usage is TRBV3-1 and J usage is TRBJ1-2; D is perhaps TRBD1 (5 bases). Per the germline V gene, CDR1 is LGHDT and CDR2 is YNNKEL (reference sequence). Trimming took off 6 bases at V and 8 bases at J, with 19 bases between the two ends. This CDR3 has 14 amino acids. The CDR3 DNA reads as TGTGCCAGCAGGGAAGGACATGGGTTAGGCGGCTACACCTTC. Translating gives CASREGHGLGGYTF. Complete variable domain (other parts from reference TRBV3-1 and TRBJ1-2): DTAVSQTPKYLVTQMGNDKSIKCEQNLGHDTMYWYKQDSKKFLKIMFSYNNKELIINETVPNRFSPKSPDKAHLNLHINSLELGDSAVYFCASREGHGLGGYTFGSGTRLTVV.

This sequence joins TRBV20-1 and TRBJ2-1; TRBD2 might be the D (5 bases). The V gene lost 6 bases and the J gene lost 3 bases, with 18 bases spanning the gap. CDR3 length equals 15 residues. CDR1 is DFQATT, CDR2 SNEGSKA, per germline (reference sequence). CDR3 nucleotide sequence: TGCAGTGCCAGCCGGGGAGCGGTCGGCTACAATGAGCAGTTCTTC. It codes for CSASRGAVGYNEQFF.

The genes are TRBV12-3 or TRBV12-4 and TRBJ2-1, with D uncertain. Trimming removed 5 bases at V and 3 bases at J, with 11 bases between. CDR3 length equals 14 residues. CDR3 protein: CASSQRTDYNEQFF. The DNA for the CDR3 is TGTGCCAGCAGTCAACGGACCGACTACAATGAGCAGTTCTTC.

This clonotype was detected a few times. The chain combines TRBV4-2 with TRBJ2-5; D is undetermined. V shed 0 bases and J shed 0 bases, with 8 bases lying between them. The CDR3 loop spans 15 amino acids. CDR1 and CDR2 (germline): LGHNA, YNFKEQ. The CDR3 sequence is CASSQDLANQETQYF. Written as DNA, the CDR3 is TGTGCCAGCAGCCAAGATCTGGCTAACCAAGAGACCCAGTACTTC.

The chain recombines TRBV28 with TRBJ2-7; D remains unclear. Germline V gives CDR1 MDHEN, CDR2 SYDVKM. Trimming stripped 8 bases from V and 3 bases from J, with 17 bases between. CDR3 length equals 14 residues. The CDR3 spells CASPNQTRRYEQYF. The CDR3 DNA reads TGTGCCAGCCCAAACCAGACTCGCCGCTACGAGCAGTACTTC.

This clonotype was recorded a few times. The chain recombines TRBV5-1 with TRBJ1-2; D is unclear. The CDR3 extends over 13 amino acids. V lost 7 bases to trimming and J lost 8 bases, with 18 bases between them. Germline V gene data show CDR1 as SGHRS and CDR2 as YFSETQ. The CDR3 loop is CASEEGPHGGYTF. DNA of the CDR3: TGCGCCAGCGAAGAGGGCCCCCATGGAGGCTACACCTTC.

This clonotype was found a few times. The chain has TRBV3-1 and TRBJ1-2; TRBD1 agrees at 7 bases. The junction had 21 bases not matched to a gene; V was cut back by 1 base and J by 4 bases. CDR3 length: 20 residues. Germline CDR1 is LGHDT and CDR2 is YNNKEL (reference sequence). CDR3 sequence: CASSQGHPLRTGQRAYGYTF. DNA of the CDR3: TGTGCCAGCAGCCAAGGCCATCCCCTGCGAACGGGACAGAGGGCCTATGGCTACACCTTC. The entire variable domain, with the rest obtained from reference TRBV3-1 and TRBJ1-2, is as follows: DTAVSQTPKYLVTQMGNDKSIKCEQNLGHDTMYWYKQDSKKFLKIMFSYNNKELIINETVPNRFSPKSPDKAHLNLHINSLELGDSAVYFCASSQGHPLRTGQRAYGYTFGSGTRLTVV.

The rearrangement joins TRBV6-5 to TRBJ1-2; 8 bases map to TRBD1. CDR1 and CDR2 from the germline V gene are MNHEY and SVGAGI. CDR3 length equals 15 residues. The V and J ends lost 5 bases and 6 bases, in that order; junction bases with no gene match: 11. This CDR3 is CASSLSLRGRNGYTF. Written as DNA, the CDR3 is TGTGCCAGCAGTCTATCCCTCAGGGGGCGAAATGGCTACACCTTC.

The J gene is TRBJ1-2, the V gene TRBV6-2 or TRBV6-3; D remains unclear. Between the trimmed V and J ends, which lost 5 bases and 5 bases, there was a span of 9 bases. Germline V gene lookup returns CDR1 MNHEY and CDR2 SVGEGT. The CDR3 totals 12 residues. Here the CDR3 DNA reads TGTGCCAGCAGTATTCCGGGATATGGCTACACCTTC. It translates to CASSIPGYGYTF.

This clonotype was seen more than once but under ten times. The chain employs TRBV5-1 and TRBJ2-7; 15 bases are shared with TRBD2. The CDR3 is 18 amino acids. CDR1 and CDR2 from the germline V gene are SGHRS and YFSETQ. J lost 0 bases, V lost 4 bases, and 8 bases had no gene match. CDR3 nucleotide sequence: TGCGCCAGCAGCGGGACTAGCGGGGGGCCCACCTCCTCCTACGAGCAGTACTTC. This codes for CASSGTSGGPTSSYEQYF.

This clonotype has a handful of counts. This sequence joins TRBV4-2 and TRBJ2-6; D is unresolved. Between the trimmed V and J ends, which lost 1 base and 2 bases, there was a span of 9 bases. CDR3 size: 16 residues. Germline CDR1 is LGHNA and CDR2 is YNFKEQ. The CDR3 DNA is TGTGCCAGCAGCCAAGTAGGTCAAACTGGGGCCAACGTCCTGACTTTC. It specifies CASSQVGQTGANVLTF.

This clonotype was seen just once. This chain joins TRBV29-1 and TRBJ2-1; TRBD2 matches at 7 bases. Germline-derived CDR1 and CDR2 are SQVTM and ANQGSEA. This CDR3 comprises 13 residues. J was trimmed by 6 bases and V by 7 bases; bases with no gene match: 9. CDR3 region: CSALAPASNEQFF. CDR3 nucleotide sequence: TGCAGCGCACTAGCGCCAGCTAGCAATGAGCAGTTCTTC.

The V and J genes are TRBV6-4 and TRBJ2-2, with D hard to call. Germline CDR1 is MRHNA and CDR2 is SNTAGT. CDR3 size: 14 residues. V lost 4 bases and J 1 base, leaving 7 bases between the germline ends. The CDR3 sequence is CASSARMNTGELFF. The CDR3 DNA reads TGTGCCAGCAGTGCCAGAATGAACACCGGGGAGCTGTTTTTT.

This clonotype was counted a single time. V is TRBV28 and J is TRBJ1-2, with D unresolved. The CDR3 has 13 amino acids. V was shortened by 4 bases and J by 2 bases, with 8 bases between the two germline ends. CDR1 MDHEN and CDR2 SYDVKM come from the germline V gene. The CDR3 sequence is CASSSSHNYGYTF. CDR3 DNA: TGTGCCAGCAGTTCGAGCCACAACTATGGCTACACCTTC.

The rearrangement uses TRBV12-3 or TRBV12-4 and TRBJ1-3, with D maybe TRBD1 (5 bases). Trimming took off 5 bases at V and 8 bases at J, with 10 bases between the two ends. This CDR3 has 12 amino acids. The CDR3 spells CASSPQGYTIYF. The DNA of the CDR3 is TGTGCCAGCAGTCCGCAGGGTTACACCATATATTTT.

The V gene is TRBV20-1, the J gene TRBJ2-3, with TRBD2 matching over 8 bases. The germline V gene has CDR1 DFQATT and CDR2 SNEGSKA (reference sequence). The CDR3 is 17 residues long. J gave up 4 bases and V 2 bases, and 14 bases lay outside the gene matches. The CDR3 region is CSARLRGGPTLPDTQYF. In nucleotides, the CDR3 is TGCAGTGCTAGACTCCGGGGGGGCCCAACGCTACCAGATACGCAGTATTTT.

This clonotype was picked up a small number of times. This chain joins TRBV20-1 and TRBJ2-2, with TRBD2 matching over 11 bases. CDR3 size: 14 residues. Germline V gene lookup returns CDR1 DFQATT and CDR2 SNEGSKA (reference sequence). The ends lost 3 bases at V and 9 bases at J; junction bases unmatched: 6. The CDR3 loop is CSASSGGAYRELFF. DNA for the CDR3: TGCAGTGCTAGTAGCGGGGGGGCCTACCGGGAGCTGTTTTTT.

The V gene is TRBV2, the J gene TRBJ2-1; no reliable D call. This CDR3 is 14 amino acids long. The germline V and J ends were trimmed by 8 bases and 0 bases, with 11 bases remaining between them. Germline assignment: CDR1 SNHLY and CDR2 FYNNEI. CDR3 protein: CASAPTSSYNEQFF. In DNA form, the CDR3 reads TGTGCCAGCGCCCCGACAAGCTCCTACAATGAGCAGTTCTTC.

Written as DNA, the CDR3 is TGTGCCAGCAGCTTCGGGCTAGACTCCTACGAGCAGTACTTC. It encodes CASSFGLDSYEQYF. V and J are TRBV7-2 and TRBJ2-7; unclear D gene. Trimming pared 3 bases from V and 0 bases from J, leaving 9 bases between. The germline gives CDR1 SGHTA, CDR2 FQGNSA. This CDR3 region has 14 residues.

The V and J genes are TRBV7-2 and TRBJ2-7, with D maybe TRBD2 (5 bases). The V end was cut by 5 bases, the J end by 7 bases, with 18 bases between. CDR1 SGHTA and CDR2 FQGNSA come from the germline V gene. CDR3 length: 14 amino acids. The CDR3 DNA is TGTGCCAGCAGCCCCTTCCAGAACTCGGGGGAGCAGTACTTC. Its translation is CASSPFQNSGEQYF.

The V and J genes are TRBV7-8 and TRBJ2-5; no reliable D call. Looked up from germline, CDR1 is SGHVS and CDR2 is FQNEAQ. The V and J ends lost 5 bases and 4 bases respectively, with 14 bases between them. The CDR3 is made up of 14 amino acids. For the CDR3, the DNA is TGTGCCAGCAGCGAGGAGAGGTGGGGAGAGACCCAGTACTTC. Its translation is CASSEERWGETQYF.

V gene TRBV11-2 combines with J gene TRBJ2-3, with 9 bases that match TRBD2. Germline V CDR1 and CDR2: SGHAT, FQNNGV. The V gene end was trimmed by 3 bases and the J gene end by 6 bases; junction bases not matched to a gene: 10. The CDR3 runs to 16 residues. The CDR3 bases are TGTGCCAGCAGCTTTGGCGGGGGGGCGATTGCTGATACGCAGTATTTT. It specifies CASSFGGGAIADTQYF.

The chain employs TRBV6-1 and TRBJ2-1, with D tentatively TRBD1 or TRBD2 (5 bases each). The CDR3 is 12 residues long. The germline CDR1 and CDR2 sequences are MNHNS and SASEGT. The ends were cut back, 3 bases at V and 10 bases at J, with 10 bases in the middle. CDR3 DNA: TGTGCCAGCAGTGACGGTTGGGGGGAGCAGTTCTTC. Encoded protein: CASSDGWGEQFF.